This TCR beta chain derives from a study of blood T cells in healthy people across ages. Primers used in a second PCR of about 6 to 12 cycles were a sample-barcoded 5' primer and a J-beta primer mix. One entry per CDR3 protein, called by TCRdb with MiXCR from the 5' RACE reads. The repertoire holds more than 500,000 distinct CDR3 sequences, with approximately 27% as singletons. Regarding the study as a whole: The recorded TCR beta diversity per million T cells decreased in a roughly linear manner with age.

Every donor contributed approximately 10 milliliters of peripheral blood by blood draw. The CDR3 loop spans 15 amino acids. The ends were cut back, 2 bases at V and 5 bases at J, with 15 bases in the middle. Germline-derived CDR1 and CDR2 are MNHEY and SVGEGT. On this clonotype: Its cognate antigen is unknown.

The chain combines TRBV6-2 or TRBV6-3 with TRBJ2-5; D gene unclear. Input material: blood. This sequence originates from a woman aged 70-85 years in good health. Here the CDR3 reads CASSYVESIEETQYF. CDR3 nucleotide sequence: TGTGCCAGCAGTTACGTAGAGAGCATTGAGGAGACCCAGTACTTC.